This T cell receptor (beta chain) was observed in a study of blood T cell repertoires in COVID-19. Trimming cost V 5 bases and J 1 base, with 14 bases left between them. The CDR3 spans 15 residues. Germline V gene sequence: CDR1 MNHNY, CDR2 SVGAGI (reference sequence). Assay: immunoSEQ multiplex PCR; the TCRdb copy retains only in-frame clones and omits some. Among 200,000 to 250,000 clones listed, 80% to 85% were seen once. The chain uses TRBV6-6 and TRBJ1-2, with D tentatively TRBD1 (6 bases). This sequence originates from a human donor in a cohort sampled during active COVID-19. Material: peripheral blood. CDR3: CASSTLDRFNYGYTF. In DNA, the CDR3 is TGTGCCAGCAGTACTTTAGACAGGTTTAACTATGGCTACACCTTC.